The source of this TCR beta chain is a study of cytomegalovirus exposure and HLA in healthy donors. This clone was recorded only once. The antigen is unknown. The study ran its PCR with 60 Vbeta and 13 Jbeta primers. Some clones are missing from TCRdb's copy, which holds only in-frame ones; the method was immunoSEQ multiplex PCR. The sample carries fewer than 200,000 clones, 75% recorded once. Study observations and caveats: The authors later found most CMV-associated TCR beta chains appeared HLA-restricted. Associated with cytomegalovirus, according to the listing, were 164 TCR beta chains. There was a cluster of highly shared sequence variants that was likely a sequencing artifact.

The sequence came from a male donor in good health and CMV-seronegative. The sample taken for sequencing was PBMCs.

The CDR3 is CASSRETGPFSYEQYF. CDR3 nucleotide sequence: TGTGCCAGCAGCCGAGAAACAGGGCCTTTCTCCTACGAGCAGTACTTC. This chain connects TRBV5-8 to TRBJ2-7; TRBD1 might be the D (6 bases). V was trimmed by 4 bases and J by 0 bases, leaving 17 bases between them. CDR1 is SGHTS, CDR2 YDEGEE, per germline. The CDR3 contains 16 residues.